What follows are 21 T cell receptor beta chains derived from one specimen sequenced in a study of cytomegalovirus exposure and HLA in healthy donors. PCR used 60 Vbeta primers and 13 Jbeta primers. This table comes from immunoSEQ multiplex PCR, and its TCRdb copy is limited to in-frame clones, with some not included. The sample has around 130,000 clones, 70% to 75% seen once. The sequencing sample was made of PBMCs. The receptors derive from a woman aged 40 to 50 in good health and CMV-seropositive.

The rearrangement links TRBV5-1 to TRBJ2-5, with D perhaps matching TRBD1 (6 bases). CDR3 size: 15 residues. Germline CDR1 SGHRS, CDR2 YFSETQ. Trimming cost V 2 bases and J 4 bases, with 15 bases left between them. CDR3 nucleotide sequence: TGCGCCAGCAGCTTTGTGCGGTCGACAGGAGAGACCCAGTACTTC. The encoded protein is CASSFVRSTGETQYF.

The V gene is TRBV19, the J gene TRBJ1-1, with 9 bases lining up with TRBD1. Looked up from germline, CDR1 is LNHDA and CDR2 is SQIVND (reference sequence). V was pared by 5 bases and J by 4 bases, with 11 bases of the junction left unmatched. The CDR3 spans 16 residues. CDR3 sequence reads: CASSGGRGQGITEAFF. The CDR3, as DNA: TGTGCCAGTAGTGGGGGTCGAGGACAGGGGATCACTGAAGCTTTCTTT.

This sequence joins TRBV9 and TRBJ2-7; 10 nucleotides agree with TRBD1. Germline CDR1 SGDLS, CDR2 YYNGEE. CDR3 length: 18 amino acids. V shed 0 bases and J 6 bases; nucleotides not matched to a gene: 15. The CDR3, as DNA: TGTGCCAGCAGCGTAGGAGGAGGGGTGGGACAGGGGCTCTCCGAGCAGTACTTC. This codes for CASSVGGGVGQGLSEQYF.

The chain links TRBV5-8 to TRBJ2-3, with unresolved D. CDR1 and CDR2 from the germline V gene are SGHTS and YDEGEE. V was trimmed by 1 base and J by 0 bases, leaving 9 bases between them. The CDR3 has 15 amino acids. The CDR3 DNA reads as TGTGCCAGCAGCTTGCGGGTTCTTAGCACAGATACGCAGTATTTT. Translated: CASSLRVLSTDTQYF.

The chain carries TRBV9 and TRBJ2-3, with a tentative D call TRBD2 (5 bases). The CDR3 is 16 residues long. Trimming cost V 4 bases and J 6 bases, with 21 bases left between them. Germline V gives CDR1 SGDLS, CDR2 YYNGEE. CDR3 protein: CASSPYFQRGQDTQYF. CDR3 in DNA: TGTGCCAGCAGCCCTTACTTCCAGAGAGGGCAGGATACGCAGTATTTT.

This chain links TRBV19 with TRBJ1-5; 7 bases align to TRBD1. Germline values: CDR1 LNHDA, CDR2 SQIVND (reference sequence). This CDR3 comprises 19 residues. The V gene end was trimmed by 4 bases and the J gene end by 0 bases; junction bases not matched to a gene: 15. CDR3 region: CASSTDRRAQIPSNQPQHF. The CDR3 DNA reads as TGTGCCAGTAGTACGGACAGGAGAGCCCAAATTCCTAGCAATCAGCCCCAGCATTTT.

The rearrangement uses TRBV5-5 and TRBJ2-5, with TRBD1 identical over 9 bases. From germline, CDR1 is SGHKS and CDR2 YYEKEE (reference sequence). V was clipped by 0 bases and J by 1 base; unmatched bases: 4. The CDR3 runs 16 residues. The DNA for the CDR3 is TGTGCCAGCAGCTTGGGGGGACAGGGACTCCAAGAGACCCAGTACTTC. Translation: CASSLGGQGLQETQYF.

This chain connects TRBV9 to TRBJ2-5; unclear D gene. The DNA end lines up better with TRBJ2-7; the J call may be wrong. Germline lookup yields CDR1 SGDLS and CDR2 YYNGEE. This CDR3 has 12 amino acids. The CDR3 DNA follows: TGTGCCAGCAGCCCACCCTCCTACGAGCAGTACTTC. It encodes CASSPPSYEQYF.

This chain uses TRBV14 with TRBJ2-1; 15 bases fit TRBD2. The germline gives CDR1 SGHDN, CDR2 FVKESK. The CDR3 length is 18 residues. V shed 0 bases, J shed 8 bases, and the junction held 8 bases outside the gene matches. This CDR3 reads CASSQEGLAGGLFDEQFF. In DNA form, the CDR3 reads TGTGCCAGCAGCCAAGAAGGACTAGCGGGAGGGCTGTTCGATGAGCAGTTCTTC.

J is TRBJ2-5 and V is TRBV7-2; 7 nucleotides agree with TRBD1. The CDR3 contains 15 residues. Germline V gene sequence: CDR1 SGHTA, CDR2 FQGNSA. The trim removed 1 base at V and 4 bases at J, leaving 6 bases unmatched. CDR3 region: CASSLGSGGLETQYF. The CDR3 DNA reads TGTGCCAGCAGCTTAGGTTCAGGGGGTTTAGAGACCCAGTACTTC.

V is TRBV5-1 and J is TRBJ2-1; 12 bases line up with TRBD2. V shed 7 bases, J shed 6 bases, and the junction held 14 bases outside the gene matches. Per germline, CDR1 SGHRS and CDR2 YFSETQ. This CDR3 is 17 amino acids long. CDR3 bases: TGCGCCAGCGCAGTTCTATCTAGCGGGGGGGCTGGCAATGAGCAGTTCTTC. It specifies CASAVLSSGGAGNEQFF.

This rearrangement joins TRBV19 to TRBJ1-2, with a possible D match to TRBD1 (6 bases). This CDR3 is 12 amino acids long. Trimming removed 5 bases from V and 8 bases from J, with 12 bases in between. Per germline, CDR1 LNHDA and CDR2 SQIVND (reference sequence). CDR3 sequence reads: CASSRQDGGYTF. The CDR3 DNA sequence: TGTGCCAGTAGTCGACAGGACGGAGGCTACACCTTC.

This clone appeared once. The chain employs TRBV5-6 and TRBJ1-1; 7 positions match TRBD1. The CDR3 has 15 residues. The junction had 3 bases not matched to a gene; V was cut back by 0 bases and J by 1 base. The germline gives CDR1 SGHDT, CDR2 YYEEEE. The CDR3: CASSLGGTANTEAFF. The CDR3 region has the DNA TGTGCCAGCAGCTTGGGGGGGACAGCGAACACTGAAGCTTTCTTT.

The chain has TRBV18 and TRBJ1-1, with 9 positions matching TRBD1. Unmatched junction bases numbered 6, after V lost 6 bases and J lost 1 base. In germline, CDR1 is KGHSH, CDR2 LQKENI. This CDR3 region has 15 residues. CDR3 sequence: CASSLGGQGNTEAFF. CDR3 in DNA: TGTGCCAGCTCGCTCGGGGGACAGGGGAACACTGAAGCTTTCTTT. Full variable domain (remainder filled in from reference TRBV18 and TRBJ1-1): NAGVMQNPRHLVRRRGQEARLRCSPMKGHSHVYWYRQLPEEGLKFMVYLQKENIIDESGMPKERFSAEFPKEGPSILRIQQVVRGDSAAYFCASSLGGQGNTEAFFGQGTRLTVV.

This clone showed up just a few times. V usage is TRBV5-6 and J usage is TRBJ2-5; 14 bases match TRBD2. The assigned J gene may be wrong: the sequence end matches TRBJ2-7 better. Germline CDR1 and CDR2: SGHDT and YYEEEE. There are 16 residues in the CDR3. CDR3 nucleotides: TGTGCCAGCAGCTCAGGACTAGCGGGAGGCACCTACGAGCAGTACTTC. It yields the protein CASSSGLAGGTYEQYF.

The rearrangement uses TRBV7-3 and TRBJ2-7, with D tentatively TRBD1 (5 bases). This CDR3 is 13 amino acids long. Per germline, CDR1 SGHTA and CDR2 FQGTGA. Trimming removed 1 base at V and 5 bases at J, with 9 bases between. Written as DNA, the CDR3 is TGTGCCAGCAGCTTAAGTCAGGGTAACGAGCAGTACTTC. This sequence encodes CASSLSQGNEQYF.

The J gene is TRBJ2-2, the V gene TRBV11-1, with D possibly being TRBD2 (6 bases). In germline, CDR1 is SGHAT, CDR2 FQDESV (reference sequence). The CDR3 runs to 14 residues. Between the trimmed V and J ends, which lost 5 bases and 5 bases, there was a span of 12 bases. DNA for the CDR3: TGTGCCAGCAGCCCTACTAGCAGGACCGGGGAGCTGTTTTTT. Translating gives CASSPTSRTGELFF.

This clone is a singleton in its sample. This chain connects TRBV28 to TRBJ1-2; D is perhaps TRBD1 (6 bases). The CDR3 spans 14 residues. From germline, CDR1 is MDHEN and CDR2 SYDVKM. V gave up 4 bases and J gave up 3 bases, with 12 bases separating them. The CDR3 coding sequence is TGTGCCAGCAGTTGGGGGGGGGCCGACTATGGCTACACCTTC. It is translated as CASSWGGADYGYTF.

The chain recombines TRBV30 with TRBJ1-4; D may be TRBD1 (6 bases). The CDR3 length is 14 residues. V was shortened by 5 bases and J by 6 bases, with 16 bases between the two germline ends. Germline V lookup: CDR1 GTSNPN, CDR2 SVGIG (reference sequence). CDR3 sequence: CAWGTRSRDEKLFF. For the CDR3, the DNA is TGTGCCTGGGGGACACGCAGCCGGGATGAAAAACTGTTTTTT.

This chain connects TRBV5-4 to TRBJ1-4; D perhaps matches TRBD1 (6 bases). There are 16 residues in the CDR3. V was trimmed by 0 bases and J by 2 bases, leaving 11 bases between them. Looked up from germline, CDR1 is SGHNT and CDR2 is YYREEE (reference sequence). This chain's CDR3 is CASSLGGGGTNEKLFF. The DNA for the CDR3 is TGTGCCAGCAGCTTGGGCGGGGGGGGCACTAATGAAAAACTGTTTTTT.

The chain uses TRBV2 and TRBJ2-6, with D possibly matching TRBD2 (5 bases). This CDR3 comprises 13 residues. The ends were cut back, 7 bases at V and 3 bases at J, with 7 bases in the middle. CDR1 and CDR2 (germline): SNHLY, FYNNEI. DNA of the CDR3: TGTGCCAGCACGGGATATGGGGCCAACGTCCTGACTTTC. It codes for CASTGYGANVLTF.